This T cell receptor (beta chain) was found in a study of T cells in Graves' hyperthyroidism and ophthalmopathy. Study-wide background: Peripheral blood was secured at the point of initial diagnosis, before any treatment.

This clonotype has a count of ten or more. Amplification of TCR beta CDR3 regions was performed using RNA transcripts as template. With the HTBI primer set, the TCR CDR3 went through a first round of RT-PCR. TCRdb reanalysed the multiplex PCR reads using MiXCR and keeps one entry per CDR3 protein. The table shows approximately 630,000 distinct CDR3 sequences, with around 16% occurring only once. Germline V gene lookup returns CDR1 LGHDT and CDR2 YNNKEL (reference sequence). Trimming took off 1 base at V and 9 bases at J, with 21 bases between the two ends. The CDR3 totals 16 residues. The receptor comes from a woman aged 30 to 39 with Graves' hyperthyroidism. This rearrangement joins TRBV3-1 to TRBJ2-5; no firm D call. Sequencing was performed on blood. This CDR3 reads CASSQVETGDLSAQYF. CDR3 nucleotides: TGTGCCAGCAGCCAAGTCGAGACGGGCGACCTGTCAGCCCAGTACTTC.